Below, 10 T cell receptor beta chains from the same sample are listed, as sequenced in a study of sequential checkpoint blockade in melanoma. Assay: immunoSEQ multiplex PCR; the TCRdb copy retains only in-frame clones and omits some. The sample holds roughly 13,000 clones, less than 70% seen once. Treatment in this sample: randomized to nivolumab then ipilimumab (arm A) or the reverse (arm B). This specimen was CD8+ T cells sorted from blood (inferred from file names), taken from a patient given nivolumab and ipilimumab in sequence. All receptors come from a human donor with melanoma.

In this sample, this clone turned up a few times. The rearrangement links TRBV7-2 to TRBJ2-7; the match to TRBD1 covers 8 bases. The CDR3 sequence is 16 residues long. Per germline, CDR1 SGHTA and CDR2 FQGNSA. The J segment lost 4 bases and the V segment lost 5 bases, leaving 13 bases of the junction unmatched. The CDR3, as DNA: TGTGCCAGCAGCCGGGGCGCAGGGGGCTTGTATTACGAGCAGTACTTC. This translates into CASSRGAGGLYYEQYF.

The chain links TRBV6-6 to TRBJ2-2, with D tentatively TRBD2 (6 bases). Trimming left V 1 base short and J 1 base short, with 7 bases between. The CDR3 runs to 15 residues. CDR1 and CDR2 (germline): MNHNY, SVGAGI (reference sequence). CDR3 region: CASSYFSGNTGELFF. DNA for the CDR3: TGTGCCAGCAGTTACTTTAGCGGGAACACCGGGGAGCTGTTTTTT.

This chain uses TRBV28 with TRBJ2-1; TRBD2 aligns across 8 bases. The CDR3 has 18 residues. V was clipped by 3 bases and J by 1 base; unmatched bases: 11. Per germline, CDR1 MDHEN and CDR2 SYDVKM. DNA for the CDR3: TGTGCCAGCAGTTTCACCCCCGAGCGGGGGTTGTCCTACAATGAGCAGTTCTTC. This translates into CASSFTPERGLSYNEQFF.

The chain joins TRBV30 to TRBJ2-1; TRBD1 agrees at 11 bases. The germline CDR1 and CDR2 sequences are GTSNPN and SVGIG (reference sequence). The CDR3 loop spans 13 amino acids. DNA for the CDR3: TGTGCATCTTTGGACAGGGGGCTAAATGAGCAGTTCTTC. Translated, it gives CASLDRGLNEQFF.

The chain is built from TRBV5-5 and TRBJ1-2; possible D gene TRBD1, 6 bases. Trimming took 0 bases from V and 4 from J, leaving 19 bases between them. The CDR3 runs 17 residues. CDR1 and CDR2 from the germline V gene are SGHKS and YYEKEE (reference sequence). The chain's CDR3 is CASSLGTSGDNRYGYTF. For the CDR3, the DNA is TGTGCCAGCAGCTTGGGTACTTCAGGGGACAATCGCTATGGCTACACCTTC.

The V and J genes are TRBV5-1 and TRBJ2-1; 9 positions match TRBD2. The germline gives CDR1 SGHRS, CDR2 YFSETQ. The CDR3 is 16 residues long. J lost 5 bases, V lost 5 bases, and 11 bases had no gene match. Written as DNA, the CDR3 is TGCGCCAGCAGGTTAGCGGGAGAATTTCCCGACAATGAGCAGTTCTTC. Protein product: CASRLAGEFPDNEQFF.

The V call is TRBV7-6, the J call TRBJ1-6; D gene ambiguous. Germline CDR1 SGHVS, CDR2 FNYEAQ. V was trimmed by 1 base and J by 4 bases, leaving 11 bases between them. The CDR3 sequence is 16 residues long. The CDR3 bases are TGTGCCAGCAGCTTAGGGGCCAGGTCATATAATTCACCCCTCCACTTT. Translating it yields CASSLGARSYNSPLHF. Looking up the rest from reference TRBV7-6 and TRBJ1-6 gives the full variable domain: GAGVSQSPRYKVTKRGQDVALRCDPISGHVSLYWYRQALGQGPEFLTYFNYEAQQDKSGLPNDRFSAERPEGSISTLTIQRTEQRDSAMYRCASSLGARSYNSPLHFGNGTRLTVT.

This chain connects TRBV19 to TRBJ1-5; D remains ambiguous. V lost 6 bases to trimming and J lost 2 bases, with 14 bases between them. This CDR3 has 15 amino acids. Per the germline V gene, CDR1 is LNHDA and CDR2 is SQIVND (reference sequence). The CDR3 DNA is TGTGCCAGTAGCTCGTCGGGTGGTGGCAATCAGCCCCAGCATTTT. Amino acid sequence: CASSSSGGGNQPQHF.

This sequence joins TRBV6-1 and TRBJ2-5; TRBD1 aligns across 7 bases. Germline-derived CDR1 and CDR2 are MNHNS and SASEGT. The CDR3 extends over 13 amino acids. After removal of 6 bases from V and 2 bases from J, the junction contained 3 bases not matched to a gene. The CDR3 is CASRNRGQETQYF. CDR3 in DNA: TGTGCCAGCAGAAACAGGGGTCAAGAGACCCAGTACTTC.

The V call is TRBV27, the J call TRBJ1-1; D possibly corresponds to TRBD1 (6 bases). V was cut by 6 bases and J by 2 bases, with 16 bases left in between. The CDR3 totals 15 residues. Looked up from germline, CDR1 is MNHEY and CDR2 is SMNVEV (reference sequence). The CDR3 loop reads CASSPSGALNTEAFF. CDR3 sequence (DNA): TGTGCCAGCAGCCCATCAGGGGCGTTAAACACTGAAGCTTTCTTT.